The 3 T cell receptor beta chains reported below all come from one sample, sequenced in a study of STAT5B mutations in CD4+ large granular lymphocyte leukemia. The assay was immunoSEQ multiplex PCR, and TCRdb's table has in-frame clones only and misses some. Of 20,000 or so clones listed, approximately 71% are singletons. The material sequenced was CD4+ T cells from blood buffy coats. Receptors originate from a human donor in good health.

The rearrangement links TRBV9 to TRBJ2-2; 10 nucleotides align to TRBD2. V gave up 1 base and J gave up 6 bases; unmatched junction bases: 9. The length of the CDR3 is 17 residues. Germline CDR1 reads SGDLS; CDR2 reads YYNGEE. CDR3 nucleotide sequence: TGTGCCAGCAGCGTAATCAGCGGGAGGGCCGGGGCCGGGGAGCTGTTTTTT. This codes for CASSVISGRAGAGELFF. Full variable domain (outside the CDR3, taken from reference TRBV9 and TRBJ2-2): DSGVTQTPKHLITATGQRVTLRCSPRSGDLSVYWYQQSLDQGLQFLIQYYNGEERAKGNILERFSAQQFPDLHSELNLSSLELGDSALYFCASSVISGRAGAGELFFGEGSRLTVL.

The chain links TRBV9 to TRBJ2-5; 14 bases are shared with TRBD2. The CDR3 consists of 19 residues. The V and J ends lost 2 bases and 4 bases, in that order; junction bases with no gene match: 13. The germline gives CDR1 SGDLS, CDR2 YYNGEE. CDR3 in amino acids: CASSVNPGLAGAGLETQYF. As DNA, the CDR3 is TGTGCCAGCAGCGTGAACCCGGGACTAGCGGGAGCCGGATTAGAGACCCAGTACTTC.

The CDR3 nucleotides read TGTGCCAGCAGTTACTCGACAGGGTTTGAGCAGTTCTTC. This translates into CASSYSTGFEQFF. The gene calls are TRBV6-5 and TRBJ2-1; 7 nucleotides align to TRBD1. This CDR3 contains 13 residues. Germline CDR1 reads MNHEY; CDR2 reads SVGAGI. The trim removed 0 bases at V and 9 bases at J, leaving 2 bases unmatched.